This T cell receptor (beta chain) came from a study of tumor and adjacent non-tumor tissue in lung cancer. RNA was extracted from bulk tissue without any cell sorting. More than 3 cm separated this lung sample from the edge of the tumor. There are 19 residues in the CDR3. Germline CDR1 reads MGHRA; CDR2 reads YSYEKL. V was trimmed by 3 bases and J by 4 bases, leaving 24 bases between them. A modified ARM-PCR protocol with three rounds of nested PCR amplified TCRbeta. TCRdb used MiXCR to reprocess the multiplex PCR reads, holding one entry per CDR3 protein. The profile shows about 43,000 distinct CDR3 sequences, approximately 57% of them singletons.

The clonotype comes from a man aged 50-60 years with non-small cell lung cancer. What was sequenced was distant non-tumor lung tissue. The rearrangement uses TRBV4-1 and TRBJ2-2, with a weak D call TRBD2 (5 bases). The CDR3: CASSHLFVFRWTSTGELFF. The CDR3 nucleotides read TGCGCCAGCAGCCACCTCTTCGTCTTTAGGTGGACTTCCACCGGGGAGCTGTTTTTT.